One T cell receptor (beta chain) is described in this entry. As yet, its antigen is unknown. The data derive from a study of T cell responses to AZD1222 COVID-19 vaccine. Overall study context: Analyses pooled second doses at about 4 or about 12 weeks. Study findings and constraints: Reportedly, nearly half the spike-specific TCRs target unmutated variant regions. Only five or six AZD1222 recipients were seropositive at baseline.

This table comes from immunoSEQ multiplex PCR, and its TCRdb copy is limited to in-frame clones, with some not included. Here the sample spans roughly 200,000 clones, about 90% being singletons. Sequencing was performed on peripheral blood, taken on day 0 of AZD1222 vaccination. The clonotype comes from an adult in good health.

CDR3 nucleotide sequence: TGTGCCAGCAGACGAGACAGCTATGGCTACACCTTC. This codes for CASRRDSYGYTF. V is TRBV2 and J is TRBJ1-2, with D possibly being TRBD1 (5 bases). V gave up 6 bases and J gave up 4 bases, with 9 bases separating them. In germline, CDR1 is SNHLY, CDR2 FYNNEI. The CDR3 is made up of 12 amino acids.